Included here is one T cell receptor (beta chain) sequence, with context. This specimen belongs to a study of blood T cell repertoires in COVID-19. Germline lookup yields CDR1 MNHEY and CDR2 SVGAGI. The CDR3 totals 14 residues. V was trimmed by 0 bases and J by 4 bases, leaving 7 bases between them. The repertoire was sequenced with immunoSEQ multiplex PCR; TCRdb's copy has only in-frame clones and lacks some. The table has 250,000 or so clones, roughly nine tenths seen once. This clonotype originated in a man aged 35-49 years with active or convalescent COVID-19. This sequence joins TRBV6-5 and TRBJ1-5, with D perhaps TRBD1 (6 bases). What was sequenced was peripheral blood. CDR3 amino acids: CASSYSQGNQPQHF. CDR3 DNA sequence: TGTGCCAGCAGTTACTCACAGGGTAATCAGCCCCAGCATTTT.